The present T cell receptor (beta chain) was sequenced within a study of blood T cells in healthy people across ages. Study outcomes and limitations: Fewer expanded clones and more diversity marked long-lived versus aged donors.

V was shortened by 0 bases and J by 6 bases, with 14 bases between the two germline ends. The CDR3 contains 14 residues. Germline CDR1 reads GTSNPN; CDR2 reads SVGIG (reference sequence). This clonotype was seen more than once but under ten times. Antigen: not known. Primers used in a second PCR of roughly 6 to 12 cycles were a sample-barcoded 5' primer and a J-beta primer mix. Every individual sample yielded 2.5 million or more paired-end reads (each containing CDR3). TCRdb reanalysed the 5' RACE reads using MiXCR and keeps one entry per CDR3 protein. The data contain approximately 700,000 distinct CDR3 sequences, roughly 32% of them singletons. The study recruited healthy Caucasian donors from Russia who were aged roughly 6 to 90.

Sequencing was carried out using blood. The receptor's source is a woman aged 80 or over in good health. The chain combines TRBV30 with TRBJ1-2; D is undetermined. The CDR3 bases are TGTGCCTGGAGTGTACTCGTGGGAGCGGATGGCTACACCTTC. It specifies CAWSVLVGADGYTF.